Listed below are T cell receptor beta chains from one sample, sequenced in a study of follicular helper T cells after annual influenza vaccination. The protocol was immunoSEQ multiplex PCR, while the TCRdb copy is restricted to in-frame clones and leaves out a portion. The profile covers about 10,000 clones, with about 85% appearing a single time and about 0.77% taken by the ten largest. This material consisted of CXCR5- memory CD4+ T cells sorted from blood, taken 7 days after influenza vaccination. The origin of the receptors is an adult who received the influenza vaccine. CDR3s include the opening cysteine and the closing phenylalanine or tryptophan. D genes are given only for firm matches. Not all rows give a size; the values are once, few, many and, for expanded clones, a class.

CDR3nt: TGTGCCAGTAGTGTGGGCCACGCCGGGACGGGACCTTACGAGCAGTACTTC
CDR3aa: CASSVGHAGTGPYEQYF
abundance: NA
j_gene: TRBJ2-7
d_gene: NA
v_gene: TRBV19

CDR3nt: TGCGCCAGCAGGTCGGGACTAGCCGGTTCGGGCACCGGGGAGCTGTTTTTT
CDR3aa: CASRSGLAGSGTGELFF
abundance: NA
j_gene: TRBJ2-2
d_gene: TRBD2
v_gene: TRBV4-1

CDR3nt: TGCGCCAGCAGCCAAGTAACGGCAGGAGAGGAAAAACTGTTTTTT
CDR3aa: CASSQVTAGEEKLFF
abundance: NA
j_gene: TRBJ1-4
d_gene: NA
v_gene: TRBV4-1

CDR3nt: TGTGCCAGCAGTAGCAGGGGGCAGGGAGGCTACACCTTC
CDR3aa: CASSSRGQGGYTF
abundance: NA
j_gene: TRBJ1-2
d_gene: TRBD1
v_gene: TRBV6-5

CDR3nt: TGCGCCAGCAGCTCGGGGCAGGTGTCGAGCTCCTACAATGAGCAGTTCTTC
CDR3aa: CASSSGQVSSSYNEQFF
abundance: NA
j_gene: TRBJ2-1
d_gene: NA
v_gene: TRBV5-1

CDR3nt: TGTGCCAGCCTGCCCGGACAGGGGGTCTTAGGGCAGTACTTC
CDR3aa: CASLPGQGVLGQYF
abundance: NA
j_gene: TRBJ2-7
d_gene: TRBD1
v_gene: TRBV6-5

CDR3nt: TGCAGCGTTGAAATGCATCGGGGATTCTCCTACGAGCAGTACTTC
CDR3aa: CSVEMHRGFSYEQYF
abundance: NA
j_gene: TRBJ2-7
d_gene: NA
v_gene: TRBV29-1

CDR3nt: TGCAGTGCCGGCTACCCTCCCGAAGCTTTCTTT
CDR3aa: CSAGYPPEAFF
abundance: once
j_gene: TRBJ1-1
d_gene: NA
v_gene: TRBV20-1

CDR3nt: TGTGCCAGCAGCATAATCCCAGGGACAGGGGGAATCAATGAGCAGTTCTTC
CDR3aa: CASSIIPGTGGINEQFF
abundance: NA
j_gene: TRBJ2-1
d_gene: TRBD1
v_gene: TRBV7-9

CDR3nt: TGTGCCAGCAGCGCTTTGGTCCGCCAGGGCCGGGACGAGCAGTACTTC
CDR3aa: CASSALVRQGRDEQYF
abundance: NA
j_gene: TRBJ2-7
d_gene: NA
v_gene: TRBV5-8

CDR3nt: TGCGCCAGCAGCTTGCAGTCAGCCTCGGGAAACACCATATATTTT
CDR3aa: CASSLQSASGNTIYF
abundance: NA
j_gene: TRBJ1-3
d_gene: NA
v_gene: TRBV5-1

CDR3nt: TGCGCCAGCAGCTTGGACGGACAACTGGGGGAGACCCAGTACTTC
CDR3aa: CASSLDGQLGETQYF
abundance: NA
j_gene: TRBJ2-5
d_gene: NA
v_gene: TRBV5-1

CDR3nt: TGCAGCGGGGAGACGGATGACTACGAGCAGTACTTC
CDR3aa: CSGETDDYEQYF
abundance: NA
j_gene: TRBJ2-7
d_gene: NA
v_gene: TRBV29-1

CDR3nt: TGTGCCAGCAGCCAAGTAGGACAGGGGGATAATGAGCAGTTCTTC
CDR3aa: CASSQVGQGDNEQFF
abundance: few
j_gene: TRBJ2-1
d_gene: TRBD1
v_gene: TRBV4-2

CDR3nt: TGCGCCAGCAGCTCGGAGAAACGGACAGGGGTTGTAAACGAGCAGTACTTC
CDR3aa: CASSSEKRTGVVNEQYF
abundance: NA
j_gene: TRBJ2-7
d_gene: TRBD1
v_gene: TRBV5-1

CDR3nt: TGTGCCAGCAGGCCGACAGGGGGCGGCTATGGCTACACCTTC
CDR3aa: CASRPTGGGYGYTF
abundance: NA
j_gene: TRBJ1-2
d_gene: TRBD1
v_gene: TRBV28

CDR3nt: TGTGCCTGGAGCGGTTCGCGGGACACTGAAGCTTTCTTT
CDR3aa: CAWSGSRDTEAFF
abundance: NA
j_gene: TRBJ1-1
d_gene: NA
v_gene: TRBV30

CDR3nt: TGTGCCAGCAGTGACGGACAGGGGGCGTTAGAGACCCAGTACTTC
CDR3aa: CASSDGQGALETQYF
abundance: NA
j_gene: TRBJ2-5
d_gene: TRBD1
v_gene: TRBV6-1

CDR3nt: TGCGCCAGCAGCTTGGGGACAGGGGAAGAAAAACTGTTTTTT
CDR3aa: CASSLGTGEEKLFF
abundance: NA
j_gene: TRBJ1-4
d_gene: TRBD1
v_gene: TRBV5-1

CDR3nt: TGTGCCAGTAGTGCCGCGGGACTAGCATACGAGCAGTACTTC
CDR3aa: CASSAAGLAYEQYF
abundance: NA
j_gene: TRBJ2-7
d_gene: TRBD2
v_gene: TRBV19

CDR3nt: TGTGCCAGTAGTAAGCCGACAGGCGAGGAGCAGTACTTC
CDR3aa: CASSKPTGEEQYF
abundance: NA
j_gene: TRBJ2-7
d_gene: NA
v_gene: TRBV19

CDR3nt: TGCAGCGGGAGACAGATGAACACTGAAGCTTTCTTT
CDR3aa: CSGRQMNTEAFF
abundance: NA
j_gene: TRBJ1-1
d_gene: NA
v_gene: TRBV29-1

CDR3nt: TGTGCCAGCAGCTACTCCCCCATCCGGACAGGCCTATATGGCTACACCTTC
CDR3aa: CASSYSPIRTGLYGYTF
abundance: NA
j_gene: TRBJ1-2
d_gene: TRBD1
v_gene: TRBV7-2

CDR3nt: TGCGCCAGCAGTGATACAGGAGGTTATAGCAATCAGCCCCAGCATTTT
CDR3aa: CASSDTGGYSNQPQHF
abundance: few
j_gene: TRBJ1-5
d_gene: NA
v_gene: TRBV10-2

CDR3nt: TGTGCCAGCAGTCCCCTAGTGGGGAAGAAAGAGACCCAGTACTTC
CDR3aa: CASSPLVGKKETQYF
abundance: NA
j_gene: TRBJ2-5
d_gene: NA
v_gene: TRBV28

CDR3nt: TGTGCCAGCGGACGGGCGAGCTCTGGAAACACCATATATTTT
CDR3aa: CASGRASSGNTIYF
abundance: NA
j_gene: TRBJ1-3
d_gene: NA
v_gene: TRBV6-5

CDR3nt: TGCGCCAGCAGCTTGGGAGGGACAGAGAACTACGAGCAGTACTTC
CDR3aa: CASSLGGTENYEQYF
abundance: NA
j_gene: TRBJ2-7
d_gene: TRBD1
v_gene: TRBV5-1

CDR3nt: TGTGCCAGCAGCCTACGCGCAAGCGGGAGTGTGGAGACCCAGTACTTC
CDR3aa: CASSLRASGSVETQYF
abundance: NA
j_gene: TRBJ2-5
d_gene: TRBD2
v_gene: TRBV11-3

CDR3nt: TGCGCCAGCAGCTTGGCGACTAGCGGGTCGGATACGCAGTATTTT
CDR3aa: CASSLATSGSDTQYF
abundance: few
j_gene: TRBJ2-3
d_gene: TRBD2
v_gene: TRBV5-1

CDR3nt: TGTGCCAGCAGCGGGGCCTCCTACGAGCAGTACTTC
CDR3aa: CASSGASYEQYF
abundance: few
j_gene: TRBJ2-7
d_gene: NA
v_gene: TRBV27

CDR3nt: TGTGCCAGCAGTCGACTAGCGGGAGGAACAGATACGCAGTATTTT
CDR3aa: CASSRLAGGTDTQYF
abundance: once
j_gene: TRBJ2-3
d_gene: TRBD2
v_gene: TRBV27

CDR3nt: TGCAGCGGTCGGACTAGCGGGAGGGCCAATGAGCAGTTCTTC
CDR3aa: CSGRTSGRANEQFF
abundance: NA
j_gene: TRBJ2-1
d_gene: TRBD2
v_gene: TRBV29-1

CDR3nt: TGTGCCAGCAGTTTAGGAAGGACCAGCCAAGAGACCCAGTACTTC
CDR3aa: CASSLGRTSQETQYF
abundance: NA
j_gene: TRBJ2-5
d_gene: NA
v_gene: TRBV28

CDR3nt: TGTGCCAGCTCACCCGCGGGGGTGATTCGGGACGAGCAGTACTTC
CDR3aa: CASSPAGVIRDEQYF
abundance: NA
j_gene: TRBJ2-7
d_gene: TRBD2
v_gene: TRBV18

CDR3nt: TGTGCCAGTACCGACAGGATATCGAACACCGGGGAGCTGTTTTTT
CDR3aa: CASTDRISNTGELFF
abundance: NA
j_gene: TRBJ2-2
d_gene: NA
v_gene: TRBV19

CDR3nt: TGCGCCAGCAGCTTGGGGGCGGACAGCACTGAAGCTTTCTTT
CDR3aa: CASSLGADSTEAFF
abundance: NA
j_gene: TRBJ1-1
d_gene: NA
v_gene: TRBV5-1

CDR3nt: TGTGCCAGCACCCGGGGAAATGAAAAACTGTTTTTT
CDR3aa: CASTRGNEKLFF
abundance: NA
j_gene: TRBJ1-4
d_gene: NA
v_gene: TRBV25-1

CDR3nt: TGCAGCGGAACAGGGATGTGGGAGACCCAGTACTTC
CDR3aa: CSGTGMWETQYF
abundance: NA
j_gene: TRBJ2-5
d_gene: NA
v_gene: TRBV29-1

CDR3nt: TGTGCCAGCAGTACCGGGACAGGGATGTACGAGCAGTACTTC
CDR3aa: CASSTGTGMYEQYF
abundance: few
j_gene: TRBJ2-7
d_gene: TRBD1
v_gene: TRBV28

CDR3nt: TGCAGCGTTAGCCGGGACCACAATGAGCAGTTCTTC
CDR3aa: CSVSRDHNEQFF
abundance: NA
j_gene: TRBJ2-1
d_gene: NA
v_gene: TRBV29-1